The source of this T cell receptor (beta chain) is a study of T cell repertoires in cytomegalovirus infection. This clonotype was recorded a few times. TCRdb analysed the reads with MiXCR anew, one entry per CDR3 protein. Counted here are about 400,000 distinct CDR3 sequences, over 15% occurring once; the ten biggest clones make up around 9.3%. V lost 0 bases and J lost 3, with 10 bases in between. The CDR3 is 14 residues long. CDR1 and CDR2 from the germline V gene are SGHKS and YYEKEE (reference sequence). V gene TRBV5-5 combines with J gene TRBJ2-7; D is perhaps TRBD2 (5 bases). The sample consisted of PBMCs. The clonotype was recovered from a human donor in good health (CMV status not recorded). Some clones in this sample may be carry-over from other donors' samples. In nucleotides, the CDR3 is TGTGCCAGCAGCTTGGAACCGGGGATCTACGAGCAGTACTTC. Amino acid sequence: CASSLEPGIYEQYF.